This TCR beta chain was sequenced in a study of cytomegalovirus exposure and HLA in healthy donors. The V end was cut by 3 bases, the J end by 7 bases, with 12 bases between. The CDR3 runs 13 residues. Germline V gene data show CDR1 as MGHRA and CDR2 as YSYEKL. PCR amplification relied on 60 Vbeta primers (plus 13 Jbeta primers). Assay: immunoSEQ multiplex PCR; the TCRdb copy retains only in-frame clones and omits some. The sample holds about 130,000 clones, 80% seen once. Study-wide points: Per a prior analysis, the majority of TCR beta V segments were productive roughly 87% or roughly 30% of the time.

On this clone: Its antigen is currently unknown.

The clonotype comes from a woman aged 40-49 years in good health and CMV-seronegative. Specimen: PBMCs. V gene TRBV4-1 combines with J gene TRBJ1-2, with D uncertain. The CDR3 sequence: CASSQREYTGYTF. For the CDR3, the DNA is TGCGCCAGCAGCCAGCGCGAATATACTGGCTACACCTTC.